This T cell receptor (beta chain) was captured by sequencing in a study of cytomegalovirus exposure and HLA in healthy donors. The PCR used 60 Vbeta and 13 Jbeta primers. The repertoire was sequenced with immunoSEQ multiplex PCR; TCRdb's copy has only in-frame clones and lacks some. The listing contains approximately 110,000 clones. The CDR3 loop spans 15 amino acids. The germline V gene has CDR1 SGHTA and CDR2 FQGNSA. The V segment lost 4 bases and the J segment 4 bases; nucleotides outside the gene matches: 9. The sequencing sample was made of PBMCs. The V call is TRBV7-2, the J call TRBJ2-7; the match to TRBD1 covers 8 bases. The TCR comes from a man between 25 and 39 years old in good health and CMV-seronegative. The CDR3 nucleotides are TGTGCCAGCAGCTCCGTGCAGGGGGCCCAATACGAGCAGTACTTC. This gives the protein CASSSVQGAQYEQYF.